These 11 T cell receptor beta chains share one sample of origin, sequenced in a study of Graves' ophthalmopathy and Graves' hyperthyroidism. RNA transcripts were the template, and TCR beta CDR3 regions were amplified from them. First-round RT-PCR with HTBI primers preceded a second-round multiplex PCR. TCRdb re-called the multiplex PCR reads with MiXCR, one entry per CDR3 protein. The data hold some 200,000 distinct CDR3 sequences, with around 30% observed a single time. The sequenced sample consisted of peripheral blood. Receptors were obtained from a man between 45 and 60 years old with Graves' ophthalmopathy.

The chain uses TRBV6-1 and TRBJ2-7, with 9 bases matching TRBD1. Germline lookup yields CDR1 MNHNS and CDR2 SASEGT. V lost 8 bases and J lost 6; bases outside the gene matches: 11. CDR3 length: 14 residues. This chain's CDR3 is CASRSGTGYSEQYF. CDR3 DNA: TGTGCCAGCCGCTCCGGGACAGGGTATAGCGAGCAGTACTTC.

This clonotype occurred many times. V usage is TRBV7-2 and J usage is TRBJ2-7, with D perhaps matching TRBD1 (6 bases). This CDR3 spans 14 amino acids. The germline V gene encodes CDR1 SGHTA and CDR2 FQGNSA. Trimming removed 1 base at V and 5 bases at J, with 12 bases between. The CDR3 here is CASSLVGGGHEQYF. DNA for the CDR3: TGTGCCAGCAGCTTAGTTGGGGGCGGTCACGAGCAGTACTTC.

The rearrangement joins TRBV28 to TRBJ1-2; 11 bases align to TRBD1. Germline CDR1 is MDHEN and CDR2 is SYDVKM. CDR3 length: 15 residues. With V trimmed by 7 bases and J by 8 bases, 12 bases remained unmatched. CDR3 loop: CASTLTGQGAEGYTF. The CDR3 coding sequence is TGTGCCAGCACCCTCACCGGACAGGGGGCAGAGGGCTACACCTTC.

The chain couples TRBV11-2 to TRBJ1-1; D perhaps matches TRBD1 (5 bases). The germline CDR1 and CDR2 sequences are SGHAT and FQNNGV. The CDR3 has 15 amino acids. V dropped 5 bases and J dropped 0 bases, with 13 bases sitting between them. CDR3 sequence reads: CASSPVTTVNTEAFF. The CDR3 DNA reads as TGTGCCAGCAGCCCCGTGACGACAGTGAACACTGAAGCTTTCTTT.

This CDR3 reads CASSIGGPGANVLTF. CDR3 in DNA: TGTGCCAGCAGTATTGGAGGGCCTGGGGCCAACGTCCTGACTTTC. V gene TRBV2 combines with J gene TRBJ2-6, with TRBD2 as a possible D gene (6 bases). Trimming left V 5 bases short and J 2 bases short, with 10 bases between. Germline lookup yields CDR1 SNHLY and CDR2 FYNNEI. This CDR3 is 15 amino acids long.

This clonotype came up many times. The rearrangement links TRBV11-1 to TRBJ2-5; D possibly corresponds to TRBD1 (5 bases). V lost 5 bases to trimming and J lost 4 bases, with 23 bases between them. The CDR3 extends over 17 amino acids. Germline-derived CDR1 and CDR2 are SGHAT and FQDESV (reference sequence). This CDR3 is CASSPTLRQGVGETQYF. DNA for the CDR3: TGTGCCAGCAGCCCGACGCTGAGGCAGGGTGTCGGAGAGACCCAGTACTTC.

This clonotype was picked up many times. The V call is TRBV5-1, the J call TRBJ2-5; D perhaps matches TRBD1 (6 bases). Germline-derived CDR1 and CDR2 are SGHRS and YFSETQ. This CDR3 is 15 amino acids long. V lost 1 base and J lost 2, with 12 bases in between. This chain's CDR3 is CASSLRPGAQETQYF. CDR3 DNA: TGCGCCAGCAGCTTGAGGCCAGGGGCTCAAGAGACCCAGTACTTC.

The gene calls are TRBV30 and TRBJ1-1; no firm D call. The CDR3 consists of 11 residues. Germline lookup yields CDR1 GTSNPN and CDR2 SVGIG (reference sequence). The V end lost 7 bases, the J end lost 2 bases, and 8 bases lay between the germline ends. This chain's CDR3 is CALDGNTEAFF. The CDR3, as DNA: TGTGCCTTGGACGGAAACACTGAAGCTTTCTTT.

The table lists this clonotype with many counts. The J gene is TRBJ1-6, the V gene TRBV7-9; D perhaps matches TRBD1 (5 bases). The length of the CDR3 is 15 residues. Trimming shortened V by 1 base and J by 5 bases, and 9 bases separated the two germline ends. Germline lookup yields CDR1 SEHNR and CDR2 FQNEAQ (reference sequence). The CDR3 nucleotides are TGTGCCAGCAGCTTAGGGACACAGAATAATTCACCCCTCCACTTT. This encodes CASSLGTQNNSPLHF. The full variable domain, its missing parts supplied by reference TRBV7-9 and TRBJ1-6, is DTGVSQNPRHKITKRGQNVTFRCDPISEHNRLYWYRQTLGQGPEFLTYFQNEAQLEKSRLLSDRFSAERPKGSFSTLEIQRTEQGDSAMYLCASSLGTQNNSPLHFGNGTRLTVT.

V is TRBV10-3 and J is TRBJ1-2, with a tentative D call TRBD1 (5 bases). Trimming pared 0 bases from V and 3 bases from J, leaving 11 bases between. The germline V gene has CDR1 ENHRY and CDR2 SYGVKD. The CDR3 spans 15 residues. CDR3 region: CAISESRGLDYGYTF. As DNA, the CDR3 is TGTGCCATCAGTGAGTCAAGGGGTTTGGACTATGGCTACACCTTC.

The CDR3 here is CASSSSTGGRETQYF. The CDR3 region has the DNA TGTGCCAGCAGTTCATCGACGGGGGGAAGAGAGACCCAGTACTTC. This chain connects TRBV2 to TRBJ2-5, with 7 bases aligning to TRBD2. From germline, CDR1 is SNHLY and CDR2 FYNNEI. V was clipped by 5 bases and J by 4 bases; unmatched bases: 10. This CDR3 is 15 amino acids long.